These T cell receptor beta chains were read from a single sample in a study of blood T cell repertoires in COVID-19. Method: immunoSEQ multiplex PCR; TCRdb's copy keeps in-frame clones and lacks some. The table lists around 450,000 clones, around 89% of them singletons. Sequencing input: peripheral blood. These receptor sequences come from a woman between 25 and 40 years old with acute or convalescent COVID-19. The CDR3 runs from the conserved cysteine through the conserved F or W. The D gene is left open where the match is weak. Size is omitted from some rows. Given values are once, few, many or a class for expanded clones.

DNA,CDR3,size,J,D,length,V
TGTGCCACCAGTGATTCCACAGGTAACACCGGGGAGCTGTTTTTT,CATSDSTGNTGELFF,NA,TRBJ2-2,NA,15,TRBV24-1
TGTGCCAGCAGTTTAACAGGGGGGATCTACGAGCAGTACTTC,CASSLTGGIYEQYF,NA,TRBJ2-7,TRBD1,14,TRBV28
TGCGCCAGCAGTGACCAGTTTGAGCAGTACTTC,CASSDQFEQYF,NA,TRBJ2-7,NA,11,TRBV10-2
TGTGCCTGGAGTGTCACTGGTGTCAACACCGGGGAGCTGTTTTTT,CAWSVTGVNTGELFF,NA,TRBJ2-2,NA,15,TRBV30
TGTGCCACCAGTGATCCGACAGGGGGGAACACCGGGGAGCTGTTTTTT,CATSDPTGGNTGELFF,NA,TRBJ2-2,TRBD1,16,TRBV24-1
TGTGCCAGCAGGGGGACAGGGTTCTATAATTCACCCCTCCACTTT,CASRGTGFYNSPLHF,NA,TRBJ1-6,TRBD1,15,TRBV3-1/TRBV3-2
TGTGCCAGCAGTTTGCAGGGTTTCAATGAGCAGTTCTTC,CASSLQGFNEQFF,NA,TRBJ2-1,NA,13,TRBV25-1
TGTGCCAGCAGTGAAGTTGTCAGGGGAAATCAGCCCCAGCATTTT,CASSEVVRGNQPQHF,NA,TRBJ1-5,NA,15,TRBV6-1
TGTGCCAGCAAAATGACAGGCCCCATCTATGGCTACACCTTC,CASKMTGPIYGYTF,NA,TRBJ1-2,NA,14,TRBV6-5
TGTGCCAGCAGCAAGAAAGGGACAGGGAACGCCGGGGAGCTGTTTTTT,CASSKKGTGNAGELFF,NA,TRBJ2-2,NA,16,TRBV21-1
TGTGCCAGCAGCCAACTTTCTCAGGGGAACTCACCCCTCCACTTT,CASSQLSQGNSPLHF,NA,TRBJ1-6,NA,15,TRBV3-1/TRBV3-2
TGCGCCAGCAGCCTGAGCGGGAGAAAAGAGACCCAGTACTTC,CASSLSGRKETQYF,NA,TRBJ2-5,TRBD2,14,TRBV5-1
TGTGCCAGTAGCTCCCCTCCTTACGGAGAGACCCAGTACTTC,CASSSPPYGETQYF,NA,TRBJ2-5,NA,14,TRBV19
TGTGCCAGTTCCGGGAGAGGCTTTCAGACCCAGTACTTC,CASSGRGFQTQYF,once,TRBJ2-5,NA,13,TRBV19